The 19 T cell receptor beta chains below come from one sample, sequenced in a study of blood T cell repertoires in COVID-19. Here immunoSEQ multiplex PCR was the method, and the copy in TCRdb shows in-frame clones only, minus some. Of about 140,000 clones detected, roughly 80% appear once; the ten largest clones hold approximately 3.4%. The specimen sequenced was peripheral blood. These receptors were taken from a man aged 70-80 years who had recovered from COVID-19.

V and J are TRBV2 and TRBJ2-2; D is perhaps TRBD1 (5 bases). The CDR3 length is 14 residues. V shed 7 bases and J shed 2 bases, with 11 bases lying between them. Germline V gene data show CDR1 as SNHLY and CDR2 as FYNNEI. In DNA form, the CDR3 reads TGTGCCAGCAAAGACAGAGATAACACCGGGGAGCTGTTTTTT. It is translated as CASKDRDNTGELFF.

As to this clone: A much larger clone lies a single base off, so this may be a read error. This sample includes further DNA sequences coding for the same CDR3. The rearrangement links TRBV6-2 or TRBV6-3 to TRBJ2-7; weak D call: TRBD1 (5 bases). V was cut by 0 bases and J by 5 bases, with 14 bases left in between. Per the germline V gene, CDR1 is MNHEY and CDR2 is SVGEGT. The CDR3 has 15 amino acids. The CDR3 loop reads CASSYSDRGRDEQYF. The CDR3 bases are TGTGCCAGCAGTTACTCGGATAGGGGTCGGGACGAGCAGTACTTC.

The rearrangement uses TRBV11-2 and TRBJ1-3; D unclear. V was clipped by 3 bases and J by 2 bases, with 8 bases between them. CDR1 and CDR2 (germline): SGHAT, FQNNGV. The CDR3 runs to 14 residues. The CDR3 sequence is CASSLPEPGNTIYF. CDR3 nucleotide sequence: TGTGCCAGCAGCTTGCCAGAACCTGGAAACACCATATATTTT.

This chain uses TRBV7-8 with TRBJ2-6; 7 positions agree with TRBD2. V gave up 3 bases and J gave up 0 bases; unmatched junction bases: 8. CDR1 is SGHVS and CDR2 is FQNEAQ in the germline V gene. CDR3 size: 18 residues. CDR3 bases: TGTGCCAGCAGCTTGAGGTGGGACTACTACTCTGGGGCCAACGTCCTGACTTTC. This sequence encodes CASSLRWDYYSGANVLTF.

V gene TRBV25-1 combines with J gene TRBJ2-7, with 14 bases fitting TRBD2. CDR1 is MGHDK and CDR2 is SYGVNS in the germline V gene. The trim removed 3 bases at V and 3 bases at J, leaving 7 bases unmatched. This CDR3 contains 17 residues. In DNA, the CDR3 is TGTGCCAGCAGTGATCCCCCCGGGACTAGCGGGAGCTACGAGCAGTACTTC. This codes for CASSDPPGTSGSYEQYF.

The rearrangement links TRBV2 to TRBJ1-2; D is uncertain. Germline CDR1 reads SNHLY; CDR2 reads FYNNEI. The CDR3 contains 14 residues. V shed 4 bases and J shed 4 bases, with 13 bases lying between them. Here the CDR3 reads CASSGGWRLYGYTF. In DNA form, the CDR3 reads TGTGCCAGCAGTGGAGGCTGGCGGCTCTATGGCTACACCTTC.

The chain joins TRBV27 to TRBJ1-2; no clear D. The CDR3 is 13 residues long. Germline assignment: CDR1 MNHEY and CDR2 SMNVEV (reference sequence). The V end was cut by 2 bases, the J end by 4 bases, with 8 bases between. CDR3: CASSLPGGYGYTF. CDR3 DNA: TGTGCCAGCAGTTTACCGGGAGGCTATGGCTACACCTTC.

The genes are TRBV27 and TRBJ2-5; 7 bases agree with TRBD2. Germline lookup yields CDR1 MNHEY and CDR2 SMNVEV (reference sequence). The trim removed 3 bases at V and 7 bases at J, leaving 14 bases unmatched. The length of the CDR3 is 16 residues. CDR3 DNA: TGTGCCAGCAGTTTCCTGGCGGGAGCTGACGTGGGGACCCAGTACTTC. Protein product: CASSFLAGADVGTQYF.

This chain joins TRBV5-1 and TRBJ2-1; 7 bases are shared with TRBD2. V trimming: 2 bases; J trimming: 3 bases; junction bases outside the gene matches: 5. The CDR3 runs to 15 residues. Germline V gives CDR1 SGHRS, CDR2 YFSETQ. CDR3 bases: TGCGCCAGCAGCTTTGTGCTAGCGGTCTACAATGAGCAGTTCTTC. Translating it yields CASSFVLAVYNEQFF. The full variable domain, rest sourced from reference TRBV5-1 and TRBJ2-1, is KAGVTQTPRYLIKTRGQQVTLSCSPISGHRSVSWYQQTPGQGLQFLFEYFSETQRNKGNFPGRFSGRQFSNSRSEMNVSTLELGDSALYLCASSFVLAVYNEQFFGPGTRLTVL.

The chain joins TRBV19 to TRBJ2-7; 9 nucleotides line up with TRBD2. Germline lookup yields CDR1 LNHDA and CDR2 SQIVND (reference sequence). The CDR3 runs 14 residues. V dropped 5 bases and J dropped 4; count of bases not matched to a gene: 6. In nucleotides, the CDR3 is TGTGCCAGTAGTCCTGCGGGGGGGTTGTACGAGCAGTACTTC. Its protein is CASSPAGGLYEQYF.

The CDR3, as DNA: TGTGCCAGCAGCATTAGCGGGATCTCCTACGAGCAGTACTTC. Translation gives CASSISGISYEQYF. The rearrangement joins TRBV11-2 to TRBJ2-7, with 8 bases identical to TRBD2. The germline V gene encodes CDR1 SGHAT and CDR2 FQNNGV. The CDR3 consists of 14 residues. V shed 5 bases, J shed 0 bases, and the junction held 3 bases outside the gene matches. The whole variable domain, filled in from reference TRBV11-2 and TRBJ2-7, reads EAGVAQSPRYKIIEKRQSVAFWCNPISGHATLYWYQQILGQGPKLLIQFQNNGVVDDSQLPKDRFSAERLKGVDSTLKIQPAKLEDSAVYLCASSISGISYEQYFGPGTRLTVT.

The CDR3 sequence: CASSSPRGRGYGYTF. In DNA, the CDR3 is TGTGCCAGCAGCTCCCCCCGCGGCAGGGGCTATGGCTACACCTTC. The chain has TRBV9 and TRBJ1-2, with D possibly being TRBD1 (6 bases). This CDR3 comprises 15 residues. V was pared by 4 bases and J by 4 bases, with 17 bases between. Looked up from germline, CDR1 is SGDLS and CDR2 is YYNGEE.

The chain combines TRBV5-8 with TRBJ2-1, with TRBD2 identical over 7 bases. The CDR3 runs 16 residues. V lost 3 bases to trimming and J lost 8 bases; unmatched junction nucleotides: 14. The V gene's germline CDR1 is SGHTS and CDR2 YDEGEE. The CDR3 spells CASSSGGSSVVDEQFF. For the CDR3, the DNA is TGTGCCAGCAGCTCCGGCGGGAGTTCAGTGGTCGATGAGCAGTTCTTC.

V gene TRBV10-3 combines with J gene TRBJ2-3; 8 nucleotides line up with TRBD2. The V and J ends lost 5 bases and 5 bases, in that order; junction bases with no gene match: 3. The CDR3 has 13 residues. The germline CDR1 and CDR2 sequences are ENHRY and SYGVKD. Here the CDR3 reads CAISPAGEDTQYF. The CDR3 nucleotides read TGTGCCATCAGTCCAGCGGGAGAAGATACGCAGTATTTT.

This sequence joins TRBV18 and TRBJ1-1; TRBD1 aligns across 7 bases. The CDR3 extends over 16 amino acids. The V gene end was trimmed by 2 bases and the J gene end by 1 base; junction bases not matched to a gene: 7. CDR1 is KGHSH and CDR2 is LQKENI in the germline V gene. The CDR3 is CASSPILGQKNTEAFF. The DNA of the CDR3 is TGTGCCAGCTCACCAATTCTGGGACAGAAGAACACTGAAGCTTTCTTT. Looking up the rest from reference TRBV18 and TRBJ1-1 gives the full variable domain: NAGVMQNPRHLVRRRGQEARLRCSPMKGHSHVYWYRQLPEEGLKFMVYLQKENIIDESGMPKERFSAEFPKEGPSILRIQQVVRGDSAAYFCASSPILGQKNTEAFFGQGTRLTVV.

The rearrangement joins TRBV27 to TRBJ1-1; 11 nucleotides agree with TRBD1. V shed 6 bases and J 11 bases; nucleotides not matched to a gene: 14. CDR3 size: 15 residues. Germline loops: CDR1 MNHEY, CDR2 SMNVEV (reference sequence). The chain's CDR3 is CASRTLGQGVRRAFF. Written as DNA, the CDR3 is TGTGCCAGCAGGACCTTGGGACAGGGGGTAAGGAGGGCTTTCTTT.

Remarks on this clone: The same CDR3 is also encoded by other DNA sequences in this sample. The chain joins TRBV18 to TRBJ2-3; D ambiguous. Trimming removed 3 bases from V and 3 bases from J, with 4 bases in between. Germline V gene sequence: CDR1 KGHSH, CDR2 LQKENI. This CDR3 has 12 amino acids. The CDR3 nucleotides are TGTGCCAGCTCACCCTCGACAGATACGCAGTATTTT. It specifies CASSPSTDTQYF.

The chain uses TRBV9 and TRBJ2-2; maybe TRBD1 (6 bases). V was shortened by 3 bases and J by 4 bases, with 19 bases between the two germline ends. The CDR3 runs 17 residues. Per the germline V gene, CDR1 is SGDLS and CDR2 is YYNGEE. CDR3 region: CASSGLTTGLGTGELFF. CDR3 nucleotides: TGTGCCAGCAGCGGATTAACTACAGGGCTGGGCACCGGGGAGCTGTTTTTT.

The chain combines TRBV3-1 (or the pseudogene TRBV3-2) with TRBJ1-2; the match to TRBD1 covers 7 bases. Germline V lookup: CDR1 LGHDT, CDR2 YNNKEL (reference sequence). Trimming took 3 bases from V and 4 from J; bases not matched to a gene: 5. The CDR3 sequence is 14 residues long. For the CDR3, the DNA is TGTGCCAGCAGCCACAAAGGGGGCGGCTATGGCTACACCTTC. Residues: CASSHKGGGYGYTF.